The 22 T cell receptor beta chains given below trace back to one sample, sequenced in a study of blood T cells in healthy people across ages. Primed by a sample-barcoded 5' primer and a J-beta primer mix, a second PCR proceeded for about 6 to 11 cycles. TCRdb called the 5' RACE reads again in MiXCR, with one record for every CDR3 protein. The top ten hold over 15% of the sample, which has about 780,000 distinct CDR3 sequences, less than 60% seen once. Sequenced sample: blood. Receptor source: a man of 80 years or more in good health.

This clonotype was picked up a small number of times. This sequence joins TRBV7-8 and TRBJ2-7; D gene unclear. Deletions cut 5 bases from V and 7 bases from J, with 9 bases between. This CDR3 has 11 residues. Germline lookup yields CDR1 SGHVS and CDR2 FQNEAQ. The CDR3 is CASSRANEQYF. The CDR3 DNA reads TGTGCCAGCAGCCGAGCCAATGAGCAGTACTTC.

This chain joins TRBV12-3 or TRBV12-4 and TRBJ2-3, with 10 nucleotides matching TRBD1. V lost 5 bases, J lost 4 bases, and 9 bases stayed unmatched. The CDR3 contains 16 residues. CDR3 nucleotide sequence: TGTGCCAGCAGTCCAGACAGGGGGCAAGTGGCAGATACGCAGTATTTT. It is translated as CASSPDRGQVADTQYF.

This clonotype was counted between two and nine times. The gene calls are TRBV4-2 and TRBJ2-1; TRBD2 matches 15 bases. With 2 bases clipped from V and 5 bases from J, the junction kept 7 bases outside the gene matches. CDR3 length: 18 amino acids. Germline assignment: CDR1 LGHNA and CDR2 YNFKEQ. The CDR3 here is CASSQTRTSGRAHNEQFF. The CDR3 region has the DNA TGTGCCAGCAGCCAAACCAGGACTAGCGGGAGGGCACACAATGAGCAGTTCTTC.

This clonotype was picked up a small number of times. Being one base from a much bigger clone, this may be a read error. The chain recombines TRBV2 with TRBJ2-3; D remains unclear. This CDR3 is 14 amino acids long. V gave up 8 bases and J gave up 2 bases, with 14 bases separating them. Germline assignment: CDR1 SNHLY and CDR2 FYNNEI. In nucleotides, the CDR3 is TGTGCCAGCCGTGTGGGCGGAAACACAGATACGCAGTATTTT. Translated, it gives CASRVGGNTDTQYF. The full variable domain, its missing parts supplied by reference TRBV2 and TRBJ2-3, is EPEVTQTPSHQVTQMGQEVILRCVPISNHLYFYWYRQILGQKVEFLVSFYNNEISEKSEIFDDQFSVERPDGSNFTLKIRSTKLEDSAMYFCASRVGGNTDTQYFGPGTRLTVL.

The CDR3: CASSLNTGGGGQYF. Written as DNA, the CDR3 is TGTGCCAGCAGCTTAAATACGGGAGGAGGCGGGCAGTACTTC. The genes are TRBV7-2 and TRBJ2-1, with TRBD2 identical over 7 bases. The closer fit of TRBJ2-7 to the DNA end suggests the J call may be wrong. Germline assignment: CDR1 SGHTA and CDR2 FQGNSA. There are 14 residues in the CDR3.

V is TRBV10-3 and J is TRBJ2-3; 9 bases align to TRBD2. The CDR3 extends over 16 amino acids. With 5 bases clipped from V and 0 bases from J, the junction kept 6 bases outside the gene matches. Germline V gives CDR1 ENHRY, CDR2 SYGVKD. The CDR3 reads CAISLRLAESTDTQYF. The CDR3 DNA sequence: TGTGCCATCAGTTTGCGACTAGCGGAAAGCACAGATACGCAGTATTTT.

This clonotype came up a few times. The chain carries TRBV20-1 and TRBJ2-5; 11 nucleotides align to TRBD2. Trimming cost V 1 base and J 2 bases; bases outside gene matches: 3. Germline-derived CDR1 and CDR2 are DFQATT and SNEGSKA (reference sequence). The CDR3 is 15 amino acids. The CDR3 reads CSARALAGVQETQYF. In DNA form, the CDR3 reads TGCAGTGCTAGAGCACTAGCGGGGGTGCAAGAGACCCAGTACTTC.

The J gene is TRBJ1-2, the V gene TRBV20-1; weak D call: TRBD1 (5 bases). The CDR3 loop spans 15 amino acids. Germline V CDR1 and CDR2: DFQATT, SNEGSKA (reference sequence). Trimming shortened V by 3 bases and J by 3 bases, and 17 bases separated the two germline ends. CDR3 DNA sequence: TGCAGTGCTAGGGAAACAGGAGCCGATCACTATGGCTACACCTTC. Translation gives CSARETGADHYGYTF.

In its sample, this clonotype was seen many times. The chain couples TRBV27 to TRBJ2-1; 8 bases agree with TRBD2. Germline V gives CDR1 MNHEY, CDR2 SMNVEV (reference sequence). V dropped 5 bases and J dropped 9; count of bases not matched to a gene: 12. This CDR3 is 15 amino acids long. The CDR3 loop reads CASSRLVGSGSEQFF. The CDR3 DNA is TGTGCCAGCAGTCGACTCGTGGGGAGCGGGAGTGAGCAGTTCTTC.

This sequence joins TRBV6-5 and TRBJ2-3, with 10 bases that match TRBD2. Looked up from germline, CDR1 is MNHEY and CDR2 is SVGAGI. Unmatched junction bases numbered 3, after V lost 0 bases and J lost 3 bases. The CDR3 sequence is 16 residues long. CDR3 coding DNA: TGTGCCAGCAGTTACTCGGCTAGCGGGAGAACAGATACGCAGTATTTT. This gives the protein CASSYSASGRTDTQYF.

In its sample, this clonotype was seen many times. The chain joins TRBV7-9 to TRBJ2-5; D possibly uses TRBD1 or TRBD2 (5 bases each). CDR3 size: 15 residues. V shed 2 bases and J shed 4 bases, with 14 bases lying between them. Looked up from germline, CDR1 is SEHNR and CDR2 is FQNEAQ (reference sequence). CDR3 coding DNA: TGTGCCAGCAGCTTAATTGCTGGGGGTGGAGAGACCCAGTACTTC. Its translation is CASSLIAGGGETQYF.

The chain has TRBV28 and TRBJ1-4; 10 bases match TRBD1. The CDR3 sequence is 15 residues long. V trimming: 5 bases; J trimming: 8 bases; junction bases outside the gene matches: 8. Germline V lookup: CDR1 MDHEN, CDR2 SYDVKM. In nucleotides, the CDR3 is TGTGCCAGCAGTCAGACCGGGACAGGGGCAGAAAAACTGTTTTTT. Its protein product is CASSQTGTGAEKLFF.

This clonotype was counted a few times. The chain recombines TRBV12-3 or TRBV12-4 with TRBJ2-5; 12 bases match TRBD1. The CDR3 runs to 17 residues. The V gene end was trimmed by 4 bases and the J gene end by 5 bases; junction bases not matched to a gene: 11. CDR3 sequence reads: CASSSGTGGSAGETQYF. As DNA, the CDR3 is TGTGCCAGCAGTTCGGGGACAGGGGGCTCGGCTGGGGAGACCCAGTACTTC.

The chain combines TRBV29-1 with TRBJ2-7; 12 nucleotides align to TRBD2. The CDR3 loop spans 13 amino acids. From germline, CDR1 is SQVTM and CDR2 ANQGSEA. V was pared by 4 bases and J by 6 bases, with 4 bases of the junction left unmatched. This CDR3 reads CSVVTSGSCEQYF. The CDR3 nucleotides read TGCAGCGTTGTGACTAGCGGGAGTTGCGAGCAGTACTTC.

This clonotype was seen a handful of times. This chain connects TRBV10-3 to TRBJ2-7; D remains ambiguous. Trimming removed 2 bases at V and 2 bases at J, with 16 bases between. This CDR3 is built from 16 residues. Germline CDR1 and CDR2: ENHRY and SYGVKD. The DNA of the CDR3 is TGTGCCATCAGTGAGACACGGACGGGTGGGACCTACGAGCAGTACTTC. Residues: CAISETRTGGTYEQYF.

V usage is TRBV29-1 and J usage is TRBJ2-3; either TRBD1 or TRBD2 may fit D (5 bases each). Germline V gene lookup returns CDR1 SQVTM and CDR2 ANQGSEA. With 7 bases removed from V and 2 bases from J, the gap between germline ends came to 19 bases. The CDR3 loop spans 15 amino acids. CDR3 coding DNA: TGCAGCGGGGGCACTCCTACCGGGAACACAGATACGCAGTATTTT. As protein: CSGGTPTGNTDTQYF.

The chain uses TRBV9 and TRBJ2-1; 7 bases fit TRBD1. Germline trimming cut 0 bases from V and 1 base from J; bases unmatched to any gene: 1. The CDR3 covers 15 residues. CDR1 and CDR2 from the germline V gene are SGDLS and YYNGEE. CDR3 in DNA: TGTGCCAGCAGCGTAGCGGGACAGTCCTACAATGAGCAGTTCTTC. As protein: CASSVAGQSYNEQFF.

A few counts support this clonotype. The chain uses TRBV14 and TRBJ2-2; TRBD1 is a possible D gene (5 bases). V was cut by 0 bases and J by 5 bases, with 16 bases left in between. The CDR3 contains 17 residues. The germline V gene has CDR1 SGHDN and CDR2 FVKESK. The CDR3 spells CASSQEQRQGYTGELFF. The CDR3 DNA sequence: TGTGCCAGCAGCCAAGAACAGAGGCAGGGTTATACCGGGGAGCTGTTTTTT. Filled out from reference TRBV14 and TRBJ2-2, the complete variable domain reads EAGVTQFPSHSVIEKGQTVTLRCDPISGHDNLYWYRRVMGKEIKFLLHFVKESKQDESGMPNNRFLAERTGGTYSTLKVQPAELEDSGVYFCASSQEQRQGYTGELFFGEGSRLTVL.

CDR3 region: CASSPPGLAGSSYEQYF. CDR3 coding DNA: TGTGCCAGCAGCCCCCCGGGACTAGCGGGAAGTTCCTACGAGCAGTACTTC. The chain links TRBV28 to TRBJ2-7, with 13 bases aligning to TRBD2. This CDR3 region has 17 residues. Germline loops: CDR1 MDHEN, CDR2 SYDVKM. The V gene end was trimmed by 6 bases and the J gene end by 1 base; junction bases not matched to a gene: 9.

This clonotype was observed a few times. The chain couples TRBV3-1 to TRBJ2-7; D perhaps matches TRBD2 (7 bases). From germline, CDR1 is LGHDT and CDR2 YNNKEL (reference sequence). This CDR3 has 15 residues. The V and J ends lost 6 bases and 3 bases respectively, with 18 bases between them. DNA of the CDR3: TGTGCCAGCAGGGGGGGGTGGGGGCAGATCTACGAGCAGTACTTC. Translated: CASRGGWGQIYEQYF.

This clonotype was counted between two and nine times. V is TRBV12-3 or TRBV12-4 and J is TRBJ2-7; D gene unclear. V was shortened by 3 bases and J by 3 bases, with 18 bases between the two germline ends. The CDR3 spans 16 residues. Here the CDR3 reads CASSFAVGLRSYEQYF. Here the CDR3 DNA reads TGTGCCAGCAGTTTCGCAGTTGGCCTGAGGAGCTACGAGCAGTACTTC.

This clonotype turned up a few times. The chain is built from TRBV7-2 and TRBJ2-1; D remains unclear. Germline loops: CDR1 SGHTA, CDR2 FQGNSA. This CDR3 has 16 residues. The V and J ends lost 2 bases and 0 bases respectively, with 11 bases between them. DNA of the CDR3: TGTGCCAGCAGCTTAAGAAACTTAGGCTCCTACAATGAGCAGTTCTTC. It translates to CASSLRNLGSYNEQFF.